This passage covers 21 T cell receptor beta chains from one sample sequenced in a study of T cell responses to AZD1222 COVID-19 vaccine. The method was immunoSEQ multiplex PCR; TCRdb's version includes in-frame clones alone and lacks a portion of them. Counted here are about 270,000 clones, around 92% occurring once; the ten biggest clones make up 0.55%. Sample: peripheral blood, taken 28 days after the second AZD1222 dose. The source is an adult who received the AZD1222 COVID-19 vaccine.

The CDR3 nucleotides read TGTGCCAGCAGTGAAGCTGGAGGGTCTTTAGCGGGAGTCGGAGAGCAGTACTTC. Its protein is CASSEAGGSLAGVGEQYF. The chain employs TRBV6-1 and TRBJ2-7; 9 bases map to TRBD2. This CDR3 has 18 amino acids. Unmatched junction bases numbered 16, after V lost 0 bases and J lost 7 bases. Germline loops: CDR1 MNHNS, CDR2 SASEGT.

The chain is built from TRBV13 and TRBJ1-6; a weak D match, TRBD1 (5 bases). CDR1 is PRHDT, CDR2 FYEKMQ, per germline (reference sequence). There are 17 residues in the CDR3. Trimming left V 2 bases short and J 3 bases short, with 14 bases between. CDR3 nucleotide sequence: TGTGCCAGCAGCTTAAGTCATGCGGGGGGCTATAATTCACCCCTCCACTTT. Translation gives CASSLSHAGGYNSPLHF.

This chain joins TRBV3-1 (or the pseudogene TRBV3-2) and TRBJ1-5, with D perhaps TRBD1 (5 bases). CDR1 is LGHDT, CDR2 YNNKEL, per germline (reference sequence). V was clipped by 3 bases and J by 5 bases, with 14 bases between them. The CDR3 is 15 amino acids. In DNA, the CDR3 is TGTGCCAGCAGCCATGGGGACGGGACCTATCAGCCCCAGCATTTT. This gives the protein CASSHGDGTYQPQHF.

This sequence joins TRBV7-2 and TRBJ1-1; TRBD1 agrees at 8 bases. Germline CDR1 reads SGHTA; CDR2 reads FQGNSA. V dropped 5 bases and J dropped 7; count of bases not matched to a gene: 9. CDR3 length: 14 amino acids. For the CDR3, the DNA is TGTGCCAGCAGCCTACAGGGGGGGATTGATGAAGCTTTCTTT. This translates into CASSLQGGIDEAFF.

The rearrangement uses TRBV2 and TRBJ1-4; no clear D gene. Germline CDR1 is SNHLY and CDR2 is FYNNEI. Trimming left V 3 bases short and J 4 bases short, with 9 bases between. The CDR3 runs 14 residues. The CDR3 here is CASSDYGSNEKLFF. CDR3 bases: TGTGCCAGCAGTGATTACGGGAGTAATGAAAAACTGTTTTTT.

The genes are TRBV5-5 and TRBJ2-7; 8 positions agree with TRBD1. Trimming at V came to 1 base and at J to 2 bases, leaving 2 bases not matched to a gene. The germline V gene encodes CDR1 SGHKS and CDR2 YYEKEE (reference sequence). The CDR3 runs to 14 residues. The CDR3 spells CASSLTGGTYEQYF. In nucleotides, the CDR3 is TGTGCCAGCAGCTTGACAGGGGGAACCTACGAGCAGTACTTC.

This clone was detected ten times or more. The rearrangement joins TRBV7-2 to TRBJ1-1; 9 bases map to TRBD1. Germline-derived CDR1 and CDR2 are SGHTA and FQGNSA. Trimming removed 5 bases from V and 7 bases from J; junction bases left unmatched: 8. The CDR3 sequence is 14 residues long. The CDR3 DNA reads TGTGCCAGCAGCGTCTACAGGGGGCAGGATGAAGCTTTCTTT. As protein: CASSVYRGQDEAFF.

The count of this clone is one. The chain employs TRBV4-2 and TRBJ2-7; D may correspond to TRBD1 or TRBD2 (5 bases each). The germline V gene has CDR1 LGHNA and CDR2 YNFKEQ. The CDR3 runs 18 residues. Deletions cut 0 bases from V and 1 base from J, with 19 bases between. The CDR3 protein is CASSQDPPVGEGSYEQYF. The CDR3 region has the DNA TGTGCCAGCAGCCAAGACCCCCCGGTGGGAGAGGGGTCCTACGAGCAGTACTTC.

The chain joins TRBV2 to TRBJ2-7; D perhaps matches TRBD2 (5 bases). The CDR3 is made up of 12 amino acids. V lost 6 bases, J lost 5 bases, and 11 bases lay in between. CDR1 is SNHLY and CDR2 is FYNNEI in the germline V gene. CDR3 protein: CASRGGWDEQYF. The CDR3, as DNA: TGTGCCAGCAGAGGAGGTTGGGACGAGCAGTACTTC.

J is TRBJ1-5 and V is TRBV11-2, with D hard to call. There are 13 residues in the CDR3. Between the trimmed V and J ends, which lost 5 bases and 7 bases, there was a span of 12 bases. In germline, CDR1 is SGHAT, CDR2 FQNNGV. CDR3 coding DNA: TGTGCCAGCAGCAGCCGGGGTTACCAGCCCCAGCATTTT. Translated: CASSSRGYQPQHF.

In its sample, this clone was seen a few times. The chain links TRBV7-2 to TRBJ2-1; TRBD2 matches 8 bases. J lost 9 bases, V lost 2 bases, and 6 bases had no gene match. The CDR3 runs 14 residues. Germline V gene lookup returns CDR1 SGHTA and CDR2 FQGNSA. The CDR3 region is CASSLPRGGREQFF. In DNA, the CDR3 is TGTGCCAGCAGCTTACCACGGGGGGGCCGTGAGCAGTTCTTC. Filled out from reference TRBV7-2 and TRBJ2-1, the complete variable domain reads GAGVSQSPSNKVTEKGKDVELRCDPISGHTALYWYRQSLGQGLEFLIYFQGNSAPDKSGLPSDRFSAERTGGSVSTLTIQRTQQEDSAVYLCASSLPRGGREQFFGPGTRLTVL.

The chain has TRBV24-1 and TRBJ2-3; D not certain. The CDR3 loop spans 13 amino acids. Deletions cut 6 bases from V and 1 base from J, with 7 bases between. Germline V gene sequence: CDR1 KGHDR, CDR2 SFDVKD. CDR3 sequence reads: CATSNPGTDTQYF. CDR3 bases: TGTGCCACCAGTAATCCGGGCACAGATACGCAGTATTTT.

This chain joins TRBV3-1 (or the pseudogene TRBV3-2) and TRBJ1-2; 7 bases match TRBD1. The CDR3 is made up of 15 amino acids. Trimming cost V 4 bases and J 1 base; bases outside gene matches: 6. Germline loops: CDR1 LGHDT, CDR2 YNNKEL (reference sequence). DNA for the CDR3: TGTGCCAGCAGCCGAGAAAGGGGGCATAACTATGGCTACACCTTC. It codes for CASSRERGHNYGYTF.

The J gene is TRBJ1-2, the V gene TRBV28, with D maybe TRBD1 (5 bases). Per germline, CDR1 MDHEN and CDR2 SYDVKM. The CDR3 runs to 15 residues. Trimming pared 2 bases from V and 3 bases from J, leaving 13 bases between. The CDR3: CASSLPLLGDYGYTF. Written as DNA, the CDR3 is TGTGCCAGCAGTTTACCCCTCTTGGGGGACTATGGCTACACCTTC.

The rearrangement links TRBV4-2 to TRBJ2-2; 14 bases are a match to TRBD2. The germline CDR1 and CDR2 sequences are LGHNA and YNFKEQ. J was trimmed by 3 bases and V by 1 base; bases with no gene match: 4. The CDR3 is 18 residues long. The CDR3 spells CASSQGGGLAGDTGELFF. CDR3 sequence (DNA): TGTGCCAGCAGCCAAGGCGGGGGACTAGCGGGAGACACCGGGGAGCTGTTTTTT.

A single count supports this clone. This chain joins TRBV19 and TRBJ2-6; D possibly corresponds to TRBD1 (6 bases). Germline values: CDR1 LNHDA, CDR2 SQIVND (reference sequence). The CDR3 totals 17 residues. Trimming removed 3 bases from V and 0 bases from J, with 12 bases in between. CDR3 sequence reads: CASSIGQIYSGANVLTF. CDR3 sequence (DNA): TGTGCCAGTAGTATTGGACAGATTTACTCTGGGGCCAACGTCCTGACTTTC.

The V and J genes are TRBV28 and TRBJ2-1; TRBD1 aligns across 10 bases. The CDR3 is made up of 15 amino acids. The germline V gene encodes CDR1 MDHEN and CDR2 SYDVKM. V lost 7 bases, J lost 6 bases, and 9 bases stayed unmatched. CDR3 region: CASTQGDRGSNEQFF. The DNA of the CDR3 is TGTGCCAGCACCCAGGGGGACAGGGGCTCCAATGAGCAGTTCTTC.

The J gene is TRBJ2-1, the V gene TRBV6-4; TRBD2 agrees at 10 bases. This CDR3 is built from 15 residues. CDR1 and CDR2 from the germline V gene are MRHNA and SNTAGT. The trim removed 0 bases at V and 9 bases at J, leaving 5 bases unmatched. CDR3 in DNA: TGTGCCAGCAGTGACTCCCTAGCGGGAGAGGGTGAGCAGTTCTTC. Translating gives CASSDSLAGEGEQFF.

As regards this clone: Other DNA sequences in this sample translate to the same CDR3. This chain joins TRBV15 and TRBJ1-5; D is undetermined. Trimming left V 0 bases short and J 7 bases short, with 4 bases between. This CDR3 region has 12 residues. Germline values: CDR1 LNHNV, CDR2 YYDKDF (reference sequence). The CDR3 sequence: CATSRDSQPQHF. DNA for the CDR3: TGTGCCACCAGCAGAGATTCGCAGCCCCAGCATTTT.

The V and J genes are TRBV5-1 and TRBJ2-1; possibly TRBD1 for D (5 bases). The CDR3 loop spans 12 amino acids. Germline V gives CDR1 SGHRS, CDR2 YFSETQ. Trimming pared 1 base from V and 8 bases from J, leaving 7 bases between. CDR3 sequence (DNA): TGCGCCAGCAGCTTGCAAGGGGATGAGCAGTTCTTC. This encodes CASSLQGDEQFF.

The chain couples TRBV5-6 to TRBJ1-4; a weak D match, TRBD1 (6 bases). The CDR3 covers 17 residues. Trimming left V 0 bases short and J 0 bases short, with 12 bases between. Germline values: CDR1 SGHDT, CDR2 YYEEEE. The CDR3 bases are TGTGCCAGCAGCTTGGCCGGCAGGGGCCCAACTAATGAAAAACTGTTTTTT. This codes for CASSLAGRGPTNEKLFF.